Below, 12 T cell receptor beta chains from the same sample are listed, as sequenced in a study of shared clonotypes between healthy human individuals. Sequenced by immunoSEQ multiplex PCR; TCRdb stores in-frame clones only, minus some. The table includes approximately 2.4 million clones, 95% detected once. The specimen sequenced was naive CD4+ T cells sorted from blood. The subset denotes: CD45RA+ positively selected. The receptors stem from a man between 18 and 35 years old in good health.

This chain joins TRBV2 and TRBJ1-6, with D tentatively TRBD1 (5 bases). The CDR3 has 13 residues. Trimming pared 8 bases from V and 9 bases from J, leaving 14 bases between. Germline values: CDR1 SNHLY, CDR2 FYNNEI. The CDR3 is CASARDLGSPLHF. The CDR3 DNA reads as TGTGCCAGCGCCCGGGACTTGGGTTCACCCCTCCACTTT. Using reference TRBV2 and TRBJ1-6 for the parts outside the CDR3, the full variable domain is EPEVTQTPSHQVTQMGQEVILRCVPISNHLYFYWYRQILGQKVEFLVSFYNNEISEKSEIFDDQFSVERPDGSNFTLKIRSTKLEDSAMYFCASARDLGSPLHFGNGTRLTVT.

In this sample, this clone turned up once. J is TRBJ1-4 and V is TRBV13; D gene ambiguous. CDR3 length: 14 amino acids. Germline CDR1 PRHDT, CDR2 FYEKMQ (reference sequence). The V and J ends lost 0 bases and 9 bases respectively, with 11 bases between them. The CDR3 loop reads CASSLGRAVQKLFF. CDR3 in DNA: TGTGCCAGCAGCTTAGGAAGGGCAGTGCAAAAACTGTTTTTT.

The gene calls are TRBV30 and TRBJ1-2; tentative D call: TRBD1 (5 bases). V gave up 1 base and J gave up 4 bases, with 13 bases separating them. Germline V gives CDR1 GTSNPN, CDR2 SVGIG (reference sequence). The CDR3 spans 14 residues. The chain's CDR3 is CAWSARGGLYGYTF. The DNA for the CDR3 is TGTGCCTGGAGTGCGAGGGGAGGTCTCTATGGCTACACCTTC.

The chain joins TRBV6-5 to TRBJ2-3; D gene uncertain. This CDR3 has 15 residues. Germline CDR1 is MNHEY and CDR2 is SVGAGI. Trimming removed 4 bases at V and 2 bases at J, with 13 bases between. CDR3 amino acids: CASSSGWKPTDTQYF. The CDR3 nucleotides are TGTGCCAGCAGTTCCGGGTGGAAACCCACAGATACGCAGTATTTT.

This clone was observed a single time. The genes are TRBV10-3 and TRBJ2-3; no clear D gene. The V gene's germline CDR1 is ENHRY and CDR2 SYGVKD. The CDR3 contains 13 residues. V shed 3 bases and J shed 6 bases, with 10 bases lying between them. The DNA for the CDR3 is TGTGCCATCAGTGATTCCCCCCGGGATACGCAGTATTTT. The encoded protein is CAISDSPRDTQYF.

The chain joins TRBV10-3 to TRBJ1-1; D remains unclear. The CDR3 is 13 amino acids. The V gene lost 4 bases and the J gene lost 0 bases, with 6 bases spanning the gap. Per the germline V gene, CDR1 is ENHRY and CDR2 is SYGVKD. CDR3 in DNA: TGTGCCATCAGTGCTTTATTGAACACTGAAGCTTTCTTT. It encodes CAISALLNTEAFF.

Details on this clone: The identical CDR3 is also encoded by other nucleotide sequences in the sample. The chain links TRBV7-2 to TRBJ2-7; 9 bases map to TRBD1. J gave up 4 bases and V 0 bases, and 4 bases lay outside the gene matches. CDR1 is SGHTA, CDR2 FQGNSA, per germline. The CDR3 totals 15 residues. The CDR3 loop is CASSLAGTGSYEQYF. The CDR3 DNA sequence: TGTGCCAGCAGCTTAGCTGGGACAGGGTCTTACGAGCAGTACTTC.

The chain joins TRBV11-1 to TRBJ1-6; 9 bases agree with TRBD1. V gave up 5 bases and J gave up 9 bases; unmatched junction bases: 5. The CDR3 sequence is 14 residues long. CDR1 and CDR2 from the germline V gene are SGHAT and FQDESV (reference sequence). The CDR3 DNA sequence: TGTGCCAGCAGCAAGGACAGGGGCGGTTCACCCCTCCACTTT. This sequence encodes CASSKDRGGSPLHF.

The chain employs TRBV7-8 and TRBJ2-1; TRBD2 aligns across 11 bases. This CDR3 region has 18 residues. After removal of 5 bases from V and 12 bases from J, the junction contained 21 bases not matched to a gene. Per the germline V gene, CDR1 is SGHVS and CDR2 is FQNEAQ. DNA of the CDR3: TGTGCCAGCAGCCCCCTCGGGACTAGCGGAGATTGGATGCTAGGGCAGTTCTTC. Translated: CASSPLGTSGDWMLGQFF.

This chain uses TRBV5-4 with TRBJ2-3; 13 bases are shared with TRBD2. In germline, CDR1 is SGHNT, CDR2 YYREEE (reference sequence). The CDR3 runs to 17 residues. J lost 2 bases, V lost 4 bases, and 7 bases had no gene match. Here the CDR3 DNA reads TGTGCCAGCAGCGCGGCCGGGACTAGCGGGACCACAGATACGCAGTATTTT. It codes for CASSAAGTSGTTDTQYF.

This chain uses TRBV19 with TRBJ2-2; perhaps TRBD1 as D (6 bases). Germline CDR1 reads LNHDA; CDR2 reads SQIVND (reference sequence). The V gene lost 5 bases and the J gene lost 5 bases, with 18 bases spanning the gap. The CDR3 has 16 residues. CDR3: CASSSPTGLRTGELFF. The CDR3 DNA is TGTGCCAGTAGTTCTCCGACAGGCCTCCGGACCGGGGAGCTGTTTTTT.

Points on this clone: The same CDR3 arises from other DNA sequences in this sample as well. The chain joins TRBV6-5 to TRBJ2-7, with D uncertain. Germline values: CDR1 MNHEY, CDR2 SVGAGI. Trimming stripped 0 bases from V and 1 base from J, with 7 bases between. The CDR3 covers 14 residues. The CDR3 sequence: CASSYSSGSYEQYF. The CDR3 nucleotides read TGTGCCAGCAGTTACTCTTCCGGGTCCTACGAGCAGTACTTC.